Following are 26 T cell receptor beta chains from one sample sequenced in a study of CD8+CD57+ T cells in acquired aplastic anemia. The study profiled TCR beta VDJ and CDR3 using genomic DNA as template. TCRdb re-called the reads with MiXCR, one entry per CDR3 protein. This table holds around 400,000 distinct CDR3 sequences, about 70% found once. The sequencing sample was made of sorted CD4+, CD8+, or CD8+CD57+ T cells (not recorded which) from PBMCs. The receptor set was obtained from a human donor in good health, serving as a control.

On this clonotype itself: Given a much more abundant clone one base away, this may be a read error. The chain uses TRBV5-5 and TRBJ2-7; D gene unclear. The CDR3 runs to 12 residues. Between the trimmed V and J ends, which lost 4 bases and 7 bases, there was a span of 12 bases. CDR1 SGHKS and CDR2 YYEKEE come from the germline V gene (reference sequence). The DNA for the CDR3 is TGTGCCAGCAGCGCCCTATCCGATGAGCAGTACTTC. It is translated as CASSALSDEQYF.

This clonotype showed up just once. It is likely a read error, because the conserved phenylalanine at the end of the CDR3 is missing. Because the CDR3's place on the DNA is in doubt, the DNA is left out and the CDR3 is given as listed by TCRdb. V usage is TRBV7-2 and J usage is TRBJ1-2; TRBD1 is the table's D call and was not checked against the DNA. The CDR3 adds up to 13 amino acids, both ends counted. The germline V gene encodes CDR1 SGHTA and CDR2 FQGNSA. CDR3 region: CASSFPGGGASYE.

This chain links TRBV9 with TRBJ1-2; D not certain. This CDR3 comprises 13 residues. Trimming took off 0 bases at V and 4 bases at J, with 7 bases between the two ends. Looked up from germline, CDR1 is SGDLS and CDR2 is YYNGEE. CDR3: CASSVGAGYGYTF. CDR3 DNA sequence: TGTGCCAGCAGCGTAGGGGCCGGCTATGGCTACACCTTC.

The CDR3 reads CASSVGQSGGITDTGYF. CDR3 DNA: TGTGCCAGCAGCGTAGGTCAGAGCGGGGGTATCACAGATACGGGTTATTTT. The V and J genes are TRBV19 and TRBJ2-3; TRBD2 matches 8 bases. Germline CDR1 LNHDA, CDR2 SQIVND (reference sequence). The CDR3 contains 17 residues. V gave up 9 bases and J gave up 15 bases; unmatched junction bases: 29.

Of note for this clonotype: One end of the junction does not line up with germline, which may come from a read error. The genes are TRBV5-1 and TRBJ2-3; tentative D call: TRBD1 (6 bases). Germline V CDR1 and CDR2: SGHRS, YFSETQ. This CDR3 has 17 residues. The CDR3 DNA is TGCGCCAGCAGCTTGTTTGAGGGGCCAGGGGTGCCAGATACGCAGTACTTT. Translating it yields CASSLFEGPGVPDTQYF.

CDR3 amino acids: CASSLGENTEAFFTF. For the CDR3, the DNA is TGTGCCAGCAGCTTAGGGGAGAACACTGAAGCTTTCTTTACCTTC. V and J are TRBV7-2 and TRBJ1-2; D remains ambiguous. This CDR3 region has 15 residues. Trimming cost V 1 base and J 14 bases, with 23 bases left between them. From germline, CDR1 is SGHTA and CDR2 FQGNSA.

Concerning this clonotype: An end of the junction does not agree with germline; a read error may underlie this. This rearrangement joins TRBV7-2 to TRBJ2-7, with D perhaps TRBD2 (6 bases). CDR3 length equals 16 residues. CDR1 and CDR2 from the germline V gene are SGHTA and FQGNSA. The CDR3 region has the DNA TGCGCCAGCAGCCAAGGGTCCGTAGCGGCGACTCACGAGCAGTACTTC. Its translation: CASSQGSVAATHEQYF.

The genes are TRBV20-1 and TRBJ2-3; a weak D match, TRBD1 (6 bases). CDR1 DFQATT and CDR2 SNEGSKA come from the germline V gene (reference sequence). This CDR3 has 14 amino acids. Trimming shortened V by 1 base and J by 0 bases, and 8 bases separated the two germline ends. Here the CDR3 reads CSARGDKSTDTQYF. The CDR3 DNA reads TGCAGTGCTAGAGGGGACAAAAGCACAGATACGCAGTATTTT.

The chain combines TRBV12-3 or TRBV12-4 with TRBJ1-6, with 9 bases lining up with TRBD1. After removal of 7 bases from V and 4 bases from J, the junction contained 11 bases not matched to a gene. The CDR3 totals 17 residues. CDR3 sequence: CASNQSTGGEYNSPLHF. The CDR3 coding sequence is TGTGCCAGCAATCAATCTACAGGGGGCGAGTATAATTCACCCCTCCACTTT.

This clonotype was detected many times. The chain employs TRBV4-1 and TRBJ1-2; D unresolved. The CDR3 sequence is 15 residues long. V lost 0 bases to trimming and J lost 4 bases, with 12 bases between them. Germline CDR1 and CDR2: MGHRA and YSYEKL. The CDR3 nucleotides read TGCGCCAGCAGCCAAGATCAGGAGACGGGCTATGGCTACACCTTC. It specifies CASSQDQETGYGYTF.

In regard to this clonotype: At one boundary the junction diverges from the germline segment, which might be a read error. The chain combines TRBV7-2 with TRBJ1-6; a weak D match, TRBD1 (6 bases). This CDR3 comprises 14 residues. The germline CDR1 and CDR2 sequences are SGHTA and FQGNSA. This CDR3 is CASSWDTYNAPHHF. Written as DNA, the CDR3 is TGTGCCAGCAGCTGGGACACCTATAATGCTCCCCACCACTTT.

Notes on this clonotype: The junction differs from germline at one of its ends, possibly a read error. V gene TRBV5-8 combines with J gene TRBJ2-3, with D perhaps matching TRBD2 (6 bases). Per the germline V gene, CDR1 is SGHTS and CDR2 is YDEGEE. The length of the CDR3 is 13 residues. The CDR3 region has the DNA TGTGCCGGCAGGGTTTCGGCGGGGGATACGCAGTATTTT. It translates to CAGRVSAGDTQYF. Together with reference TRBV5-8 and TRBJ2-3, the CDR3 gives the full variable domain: EAGVTQSPTHLIKTRGQQATLRCSPISGHTSVYWYQQALGLGLQFLLWYDEGEERNRGNFPPRFSGRQFPNYSSELNVNALELEDSALYLCAGRVSAGDTQYFGPGTRLTVL.

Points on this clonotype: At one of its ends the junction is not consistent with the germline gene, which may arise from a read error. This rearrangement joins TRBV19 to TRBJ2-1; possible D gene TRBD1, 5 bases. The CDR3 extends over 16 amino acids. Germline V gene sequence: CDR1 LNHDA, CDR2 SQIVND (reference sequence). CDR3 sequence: CASSVFRDYRDNEQFF. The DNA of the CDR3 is TGCGCCAGCAGTGTGTTCAGGGATTACCGGGACAATGAGCAGTTCTTC.

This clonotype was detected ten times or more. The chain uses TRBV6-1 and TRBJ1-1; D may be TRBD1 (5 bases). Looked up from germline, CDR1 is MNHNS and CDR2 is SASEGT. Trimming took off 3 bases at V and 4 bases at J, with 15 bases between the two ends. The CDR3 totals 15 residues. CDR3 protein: CASSDIGRVATEAFF. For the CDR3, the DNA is TGTGCCAGCAGTGATATAGGCAGGGTGGCCACTGAAGCTTTCTTT.

The CDR3: CASRISRTGSEKLFF. The CDR3 nucleotides are TGTGCCAGCAGGATCTCAAGGACAGGGTCTGAAAAACTGTTTTTT. V is TRBV6-5 and J is TRBJ1-4, with 8 bases that match TRBD1. This CDR3 is 15 amino acids long. Germline assignment: CDR1 MNHEY and CDR2 SVGAGI. V shed 6 bases, J shed 7 bases, and the junction held 10 bases outside the gene matches.

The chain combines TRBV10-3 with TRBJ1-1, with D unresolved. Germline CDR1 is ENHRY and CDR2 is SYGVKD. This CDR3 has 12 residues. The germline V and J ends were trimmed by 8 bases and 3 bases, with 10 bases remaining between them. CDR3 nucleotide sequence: TGTGCCATCGGGGTGAGGGACACTGAAGCTTTCTTT. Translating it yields CAIGVRDTEAFF.

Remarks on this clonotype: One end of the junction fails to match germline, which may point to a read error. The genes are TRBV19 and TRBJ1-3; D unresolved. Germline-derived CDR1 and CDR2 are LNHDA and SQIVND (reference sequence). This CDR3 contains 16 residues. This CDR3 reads CASSVVLGGSGYTLYF. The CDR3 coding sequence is TGTGCCAGCAGTGTAGTTTTGGGCGGCTCTGGCTACACCTTATATTTT.

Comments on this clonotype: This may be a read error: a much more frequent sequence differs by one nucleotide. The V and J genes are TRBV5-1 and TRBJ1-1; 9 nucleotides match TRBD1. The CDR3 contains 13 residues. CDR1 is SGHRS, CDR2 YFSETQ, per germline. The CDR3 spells CASGLDRGWGAFF. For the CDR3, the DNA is TGCGCCAGCGGCTTGGACAGGGGATGGGGAGCTTTCTTT. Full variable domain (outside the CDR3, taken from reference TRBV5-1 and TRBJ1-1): KAGVTQTPRYLIKTRGQQVTLSCSPISGHRSVSWYQQTPGQGLQFLFEYFSETQRNKGNFPGRFSGRQFSNSRSEMNVSTLELGDSALYLCASGLDRGWGAFFGQGTRLTVV.

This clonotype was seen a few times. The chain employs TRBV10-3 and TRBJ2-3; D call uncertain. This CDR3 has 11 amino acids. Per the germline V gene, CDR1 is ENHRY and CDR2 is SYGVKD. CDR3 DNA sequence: TGTGCTAGCTGTGTCACAGATACGCAGTATTTT. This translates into CASCVTDTQYF.

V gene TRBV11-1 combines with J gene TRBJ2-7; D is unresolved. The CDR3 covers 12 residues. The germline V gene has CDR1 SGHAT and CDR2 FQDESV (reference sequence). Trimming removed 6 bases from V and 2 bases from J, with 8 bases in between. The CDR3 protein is CASSPNPYEQYF. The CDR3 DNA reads TGTGCCAGCAGTCCAAACCCCTACGAGCAGTACTTC.

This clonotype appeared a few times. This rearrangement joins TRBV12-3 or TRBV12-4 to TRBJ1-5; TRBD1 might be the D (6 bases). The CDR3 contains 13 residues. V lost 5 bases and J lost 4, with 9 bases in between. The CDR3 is CASSPGQNQPQHF. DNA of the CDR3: TGTGCCAGCAGTCCCGGACAGAATCAGCCCCAGCATTTT.

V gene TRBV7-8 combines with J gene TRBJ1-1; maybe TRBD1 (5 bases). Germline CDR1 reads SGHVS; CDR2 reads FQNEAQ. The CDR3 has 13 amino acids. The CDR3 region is CASGPLGDTEAFF. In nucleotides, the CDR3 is TGTGCTAGCGGCCCCCTAGGGGACACTGAAGCTTTCTTT. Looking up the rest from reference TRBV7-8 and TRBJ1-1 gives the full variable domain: GAGVSQSPRYKVAKRGQDVALRCDPISGHVSLFWYQQALGQGPEFLTYFQNEAQLDKSGLPSDRFFAERPEGSVSTLKIQRTQQEDSAVYLCASGPLGDTEAFFGQGTRLTVV.

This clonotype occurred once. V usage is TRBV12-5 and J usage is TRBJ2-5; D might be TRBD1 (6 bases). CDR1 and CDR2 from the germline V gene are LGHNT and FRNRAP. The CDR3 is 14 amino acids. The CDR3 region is CASSSQQGAETQYF. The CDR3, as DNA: TGTGCCAGCAGTTCTCAACAGGGTGCGGAGACCCAGTACTTC.

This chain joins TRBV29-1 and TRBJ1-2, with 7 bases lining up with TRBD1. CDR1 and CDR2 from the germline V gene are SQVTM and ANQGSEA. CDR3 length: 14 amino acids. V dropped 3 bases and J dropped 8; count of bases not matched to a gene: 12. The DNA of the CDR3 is TGCAGCGTTGAGTTCAGGGGGGGGGCGCGGGGCTACACCTTC. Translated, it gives CSVEFRGGARGYTF.

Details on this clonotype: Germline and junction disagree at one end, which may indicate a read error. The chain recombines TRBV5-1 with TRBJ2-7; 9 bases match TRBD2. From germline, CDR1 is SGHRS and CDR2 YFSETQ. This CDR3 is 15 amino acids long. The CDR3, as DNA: TGCGCCAGCAGCGCGGGGGGGCGAAGGTCCTGCGAGCAGTACTTC. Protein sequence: CASSAGGRRSCEQYF.

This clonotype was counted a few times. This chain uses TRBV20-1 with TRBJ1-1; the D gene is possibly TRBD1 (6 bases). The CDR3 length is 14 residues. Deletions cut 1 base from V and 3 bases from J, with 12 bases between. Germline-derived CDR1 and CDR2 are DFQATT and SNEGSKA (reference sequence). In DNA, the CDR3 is TGCAGTGCTAGAGTTGGGGGGGGCTACACTGAAGCTTTCTTT. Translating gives CSARVGGGYTEAFF.